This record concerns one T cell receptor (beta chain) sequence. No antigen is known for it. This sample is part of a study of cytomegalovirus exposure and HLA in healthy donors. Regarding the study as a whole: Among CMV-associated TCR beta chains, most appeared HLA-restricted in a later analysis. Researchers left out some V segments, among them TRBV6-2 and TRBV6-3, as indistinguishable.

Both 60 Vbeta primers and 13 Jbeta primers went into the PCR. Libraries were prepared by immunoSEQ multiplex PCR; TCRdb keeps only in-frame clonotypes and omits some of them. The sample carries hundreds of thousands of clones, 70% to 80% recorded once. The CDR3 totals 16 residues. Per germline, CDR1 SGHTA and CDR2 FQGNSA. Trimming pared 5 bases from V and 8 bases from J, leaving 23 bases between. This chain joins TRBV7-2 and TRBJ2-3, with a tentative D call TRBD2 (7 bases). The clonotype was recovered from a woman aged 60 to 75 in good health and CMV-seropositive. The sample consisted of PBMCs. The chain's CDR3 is CASSIPRGAGDGTQYF. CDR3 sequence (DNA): TGTGCCAGCAGCATCCCACGGGGGGCCGGGGATGGTACGCAGTATTTT.